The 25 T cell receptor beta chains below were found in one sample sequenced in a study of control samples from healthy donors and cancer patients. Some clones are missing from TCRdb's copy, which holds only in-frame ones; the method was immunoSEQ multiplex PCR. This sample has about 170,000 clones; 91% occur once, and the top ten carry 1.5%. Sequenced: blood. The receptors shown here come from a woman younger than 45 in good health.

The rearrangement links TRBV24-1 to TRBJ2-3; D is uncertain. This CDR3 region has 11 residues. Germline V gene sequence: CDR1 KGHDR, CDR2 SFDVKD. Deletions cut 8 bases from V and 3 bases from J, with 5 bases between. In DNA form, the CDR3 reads TGTGCCACCAAAGGGACAGATACGCAGTATTTT. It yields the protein CATKGTDTQYF.

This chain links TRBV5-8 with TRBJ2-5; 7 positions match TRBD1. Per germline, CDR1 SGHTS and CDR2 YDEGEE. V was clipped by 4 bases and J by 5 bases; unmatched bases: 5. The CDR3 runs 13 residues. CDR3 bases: TGTGCCAGCAGCCCGGACAGGCGGGAGACCCAGTACTTC. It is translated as CASSPDRRETQYF.

The CDR3 region has the DNA TGTGCCAGCAGTCTAGGGGCCGGGGCTAGCGGGGAGCTGTTTTTT. Translating gives CASSLGAGASGELFF. The chain uses TRBV27 and TRBJ2-2; D might be TRBD1 or TRBD2, each matching 5 bases. CDR1 MNHEY and CDR2 SMNVEV come from the germline V gene (reference sequence). This CDR3 is built from 15 residues. Trimming left V 5 bases short and J 7 bases short, with 17 bases between.

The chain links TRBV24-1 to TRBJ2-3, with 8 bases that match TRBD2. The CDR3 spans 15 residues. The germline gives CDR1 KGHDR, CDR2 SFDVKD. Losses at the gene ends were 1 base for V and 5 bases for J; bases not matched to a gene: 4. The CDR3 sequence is CATSDLAGEVDTQYF. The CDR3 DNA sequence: TGTGCCACCAGTGATTTAGCGGGAGAGGTAGATACGCAGTATTTT.

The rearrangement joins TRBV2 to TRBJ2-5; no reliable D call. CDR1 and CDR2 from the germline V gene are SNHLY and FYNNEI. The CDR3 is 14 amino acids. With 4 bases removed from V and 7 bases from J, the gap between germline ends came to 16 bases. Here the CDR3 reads CASSGNVKIGTQYF. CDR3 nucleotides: TGTGCCAGCAGTGGCAATGTGAAGATAGGGACCCAGTACTTC.

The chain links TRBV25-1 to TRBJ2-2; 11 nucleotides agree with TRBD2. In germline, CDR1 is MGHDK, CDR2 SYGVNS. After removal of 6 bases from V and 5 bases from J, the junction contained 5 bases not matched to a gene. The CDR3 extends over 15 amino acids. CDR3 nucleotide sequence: TGTGCCAGCAGCACTAGCGGGAGAGTTACCGGGGAGCTGTTTTTT. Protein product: CASSTSGRVTGELFF.

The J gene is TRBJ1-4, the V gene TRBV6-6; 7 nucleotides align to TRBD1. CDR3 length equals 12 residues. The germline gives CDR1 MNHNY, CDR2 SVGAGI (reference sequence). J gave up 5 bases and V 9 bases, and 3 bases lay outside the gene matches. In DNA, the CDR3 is TGTGCCAGTGGGACAGCGAATGAAAAACTGTTTTTT. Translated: CASGTANEKLFF.

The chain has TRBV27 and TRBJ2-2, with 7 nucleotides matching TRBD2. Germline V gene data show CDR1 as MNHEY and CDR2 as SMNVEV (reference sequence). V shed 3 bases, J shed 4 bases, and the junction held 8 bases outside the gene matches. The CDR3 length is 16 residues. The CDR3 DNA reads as TGTGCCAGCAGTTTTACGGGGGGTAGGGGCACCGGGGAGCTGTTTTTT. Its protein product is CASSFTGGRGTGELFF.

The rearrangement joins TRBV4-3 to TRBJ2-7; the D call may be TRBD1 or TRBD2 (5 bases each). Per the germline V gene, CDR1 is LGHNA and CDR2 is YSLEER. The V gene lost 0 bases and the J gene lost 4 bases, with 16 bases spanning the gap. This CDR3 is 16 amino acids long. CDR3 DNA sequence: TGCGCCAGCAGCCAAGACGTGGCAGGGACGTCTTACGAGCAGTACTTC. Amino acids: CASSQDVAGTSYEQYF.

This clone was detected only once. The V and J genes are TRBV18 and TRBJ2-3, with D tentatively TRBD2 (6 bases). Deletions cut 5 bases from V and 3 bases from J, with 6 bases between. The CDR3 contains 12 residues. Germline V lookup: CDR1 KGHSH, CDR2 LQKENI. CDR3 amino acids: CASSGGTDTQYF. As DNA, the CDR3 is TGTGCCAGCTCAGGGGGGACAGATACGCAGTATTTT.

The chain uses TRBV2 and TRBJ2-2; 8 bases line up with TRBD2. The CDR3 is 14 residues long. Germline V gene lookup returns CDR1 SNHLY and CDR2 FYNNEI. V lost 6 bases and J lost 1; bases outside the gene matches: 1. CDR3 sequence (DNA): TGTGCCAGCAGAGGGACTAGGAACACCGGGGAGCTGTTTTTT. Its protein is CASRGTRNTGELFF.

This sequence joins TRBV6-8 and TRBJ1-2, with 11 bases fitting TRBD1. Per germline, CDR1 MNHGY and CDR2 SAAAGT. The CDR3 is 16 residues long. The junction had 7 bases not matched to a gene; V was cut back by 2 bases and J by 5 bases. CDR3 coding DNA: TGTGCCAGCAGTTACGGTAGGACAGGGGGCGAGTATGGCTACACCTTC. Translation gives CASSYGRTGGEYGYTF.

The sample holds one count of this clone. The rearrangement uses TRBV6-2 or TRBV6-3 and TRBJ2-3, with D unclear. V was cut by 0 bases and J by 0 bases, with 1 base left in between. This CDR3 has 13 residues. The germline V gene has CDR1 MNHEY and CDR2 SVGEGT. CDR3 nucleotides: TGTGCCAGCAGTTACTCTAGCACAGATACGCAGTATTTT. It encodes CASSYSSTDTQYF.

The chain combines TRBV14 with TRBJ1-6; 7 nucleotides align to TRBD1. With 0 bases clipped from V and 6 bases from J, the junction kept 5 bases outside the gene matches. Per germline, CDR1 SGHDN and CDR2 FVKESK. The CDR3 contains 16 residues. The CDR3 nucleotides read TGTGCCAGCAGCCAAGATCGATCAGGGGGTAATTCACCCCTCCACTTT. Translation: CASSQDRSGGNSPLHF.

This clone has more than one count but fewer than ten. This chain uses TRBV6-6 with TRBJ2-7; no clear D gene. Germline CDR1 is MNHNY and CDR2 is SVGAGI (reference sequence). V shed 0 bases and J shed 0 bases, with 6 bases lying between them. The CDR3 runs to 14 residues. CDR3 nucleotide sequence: TGTGCCAGCAGTTACTCGCCGGACTCCTACGAGCAGTACTTC. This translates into CASSYSPDSYEQYF.

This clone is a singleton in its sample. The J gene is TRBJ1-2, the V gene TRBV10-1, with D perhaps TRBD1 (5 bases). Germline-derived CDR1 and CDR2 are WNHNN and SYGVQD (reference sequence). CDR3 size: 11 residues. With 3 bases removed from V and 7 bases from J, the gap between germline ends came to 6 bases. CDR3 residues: CASSDRGGYTF. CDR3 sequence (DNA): TGCGCCAGCAGTGATAGGGGTGGCTACACCTTC.

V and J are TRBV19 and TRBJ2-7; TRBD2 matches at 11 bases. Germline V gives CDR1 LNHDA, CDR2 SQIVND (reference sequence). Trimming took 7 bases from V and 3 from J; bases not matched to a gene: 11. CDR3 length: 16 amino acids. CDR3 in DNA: TGTGCCAGTATAGAGCTAAGGACTAGCGGGTGCTACGAGCAGTACTTC. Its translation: CASIELRTSGCYEQYF.

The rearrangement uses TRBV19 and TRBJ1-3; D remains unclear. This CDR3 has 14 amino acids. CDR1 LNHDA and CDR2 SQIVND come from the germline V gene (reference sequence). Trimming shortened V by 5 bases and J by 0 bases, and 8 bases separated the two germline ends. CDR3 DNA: TGTGCCAGTAGTGCCTATAGCTCTGGAAACACCATATATTTT. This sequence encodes CASSAYSSGNTIYF.

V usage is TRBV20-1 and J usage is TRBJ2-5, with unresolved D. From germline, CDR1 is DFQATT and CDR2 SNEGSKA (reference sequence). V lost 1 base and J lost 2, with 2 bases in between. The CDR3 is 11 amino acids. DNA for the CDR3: TGCAGTGCTAGAGGGCAAGAGACCCAGTACTTC. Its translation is CSARGQETQYF.

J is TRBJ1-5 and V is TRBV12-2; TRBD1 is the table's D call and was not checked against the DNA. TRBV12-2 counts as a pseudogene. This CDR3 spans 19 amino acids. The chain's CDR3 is CASRLESDRGGYSNQPQHF. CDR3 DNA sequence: TGTGCAAGTCGCTTAGAGTCCGACAGGGGGGGTTATAGCAATCAGCCCCAGCATTTT.

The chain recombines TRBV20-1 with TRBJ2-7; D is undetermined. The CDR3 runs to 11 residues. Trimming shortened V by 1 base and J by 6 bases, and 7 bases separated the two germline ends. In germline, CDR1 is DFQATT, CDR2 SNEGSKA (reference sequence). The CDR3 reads CSARGQTEQYF. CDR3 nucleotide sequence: TGCAGTGCTAGAGGGCAGACCGAGCAGTACTTC.

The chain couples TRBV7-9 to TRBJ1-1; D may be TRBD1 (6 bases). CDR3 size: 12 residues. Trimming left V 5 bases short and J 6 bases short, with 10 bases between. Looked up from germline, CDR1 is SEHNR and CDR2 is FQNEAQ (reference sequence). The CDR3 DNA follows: TGTGCCAGCAGCCTAGGGACACCTGAAGCTTTCTTT. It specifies CASSLGTPEAFF. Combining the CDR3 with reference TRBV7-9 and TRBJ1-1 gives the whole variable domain DTGVSQNPRHKITKRGQNVTFRCDPISEHNRLYWYRQTLGQGPEFLTYFQNEAQLEKSRLLSDRFSAERPKGSFSTLEIQRTEQGDSAMYLCASSLGTPEAFFGQGTRLTVV.

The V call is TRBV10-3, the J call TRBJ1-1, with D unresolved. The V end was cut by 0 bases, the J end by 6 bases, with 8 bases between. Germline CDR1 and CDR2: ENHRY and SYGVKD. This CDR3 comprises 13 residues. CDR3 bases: TGTGCCATCAGTGAGTCTAGGGTCGCTGAAGCTTTCTTT. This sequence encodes CAISESRVAEAFF.

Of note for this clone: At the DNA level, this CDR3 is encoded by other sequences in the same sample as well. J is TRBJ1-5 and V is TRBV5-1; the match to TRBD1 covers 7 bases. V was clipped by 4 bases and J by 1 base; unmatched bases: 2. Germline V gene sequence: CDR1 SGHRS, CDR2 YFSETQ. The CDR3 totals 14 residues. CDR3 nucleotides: TGCGCCAGCAGCGAGACAGGGAGCAATCAGCCCCAGCATTTT. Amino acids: CASSETGSNQPQHF.

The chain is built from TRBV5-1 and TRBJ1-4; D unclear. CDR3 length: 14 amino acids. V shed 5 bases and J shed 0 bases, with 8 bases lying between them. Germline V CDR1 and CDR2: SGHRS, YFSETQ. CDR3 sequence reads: CASRDGTTNEKLFF. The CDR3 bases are TGCGCCAGCAGGGACGGGACAACTAATGAAAAACTGTTTTTT.